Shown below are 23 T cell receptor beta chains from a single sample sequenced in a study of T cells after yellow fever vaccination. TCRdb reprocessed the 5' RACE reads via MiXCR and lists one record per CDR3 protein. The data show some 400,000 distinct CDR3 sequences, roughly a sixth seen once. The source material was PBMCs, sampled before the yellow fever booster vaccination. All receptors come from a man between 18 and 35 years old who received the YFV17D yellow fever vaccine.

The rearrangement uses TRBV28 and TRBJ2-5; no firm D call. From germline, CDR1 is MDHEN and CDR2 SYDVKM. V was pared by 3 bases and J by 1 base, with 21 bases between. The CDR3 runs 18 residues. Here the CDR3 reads CASSFNPRSPPPQETQYF. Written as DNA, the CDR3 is TGTGCCAGCAGTTTCAACCCCCGCTCGCCTCCCCCCCAAGAGACCCAGTACTTC.

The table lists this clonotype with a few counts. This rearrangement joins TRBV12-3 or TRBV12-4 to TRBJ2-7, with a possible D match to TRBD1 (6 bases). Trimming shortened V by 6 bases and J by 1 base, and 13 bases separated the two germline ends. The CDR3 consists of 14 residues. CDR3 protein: CASRITGTSYEQYF. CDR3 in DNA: TGTGCCAGCAGAATTACAGGGACATCCTACGAGCAGTACTTC.

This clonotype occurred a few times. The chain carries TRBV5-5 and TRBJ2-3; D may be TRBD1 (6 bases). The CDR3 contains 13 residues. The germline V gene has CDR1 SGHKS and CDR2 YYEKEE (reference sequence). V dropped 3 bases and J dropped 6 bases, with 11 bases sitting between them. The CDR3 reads CASSSPGVDTQYF. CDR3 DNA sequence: TGTGCCAGCAGCTCGCCAGGGGTGGATACGCAGTATTTT. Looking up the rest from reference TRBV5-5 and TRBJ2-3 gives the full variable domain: DAGVTQSPTHLIKTRGQQVTLRCSPISGHKSVSWYQQVLGQGPQFIFQYYEKEERGRGNFPDRFSARQFPNYSSELNVNALLLGDSALYLCASSSPGVDTQYFGPGTRLTVL.

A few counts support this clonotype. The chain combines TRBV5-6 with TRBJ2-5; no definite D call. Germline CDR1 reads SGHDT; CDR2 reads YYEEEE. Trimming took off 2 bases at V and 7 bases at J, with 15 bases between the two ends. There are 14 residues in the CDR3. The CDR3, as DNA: TGTGCCAGCAGCTTTGGTACTTTCGACGGGACCCAGTACTTC. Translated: CASSFGTFDGTQYF.

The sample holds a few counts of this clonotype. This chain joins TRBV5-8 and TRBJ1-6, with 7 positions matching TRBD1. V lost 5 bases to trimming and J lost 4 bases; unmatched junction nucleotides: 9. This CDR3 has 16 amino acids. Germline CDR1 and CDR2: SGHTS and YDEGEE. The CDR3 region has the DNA TGTGCCAGCAGTCCCTCCGGGACAGAATATAATTCACCCCTCCACTTT. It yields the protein CASSPSGTEYNSPLHF.

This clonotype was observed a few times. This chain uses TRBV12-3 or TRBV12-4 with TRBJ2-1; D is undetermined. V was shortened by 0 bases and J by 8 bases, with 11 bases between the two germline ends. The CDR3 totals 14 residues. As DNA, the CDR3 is TGTGCCAGCAGTTTAGCCCTCGGTTGGGATGAGCAGTTCTTC. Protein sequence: CASSLALGWDEQFF.

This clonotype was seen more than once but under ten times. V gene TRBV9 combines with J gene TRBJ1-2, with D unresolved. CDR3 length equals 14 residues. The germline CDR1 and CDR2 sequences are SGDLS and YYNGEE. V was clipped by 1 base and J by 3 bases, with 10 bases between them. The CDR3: CASSVFSADYGYTF. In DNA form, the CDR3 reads TGTGCCAGCAGCGTATTCTCCGCGGACTATGGCTACACCTTC.

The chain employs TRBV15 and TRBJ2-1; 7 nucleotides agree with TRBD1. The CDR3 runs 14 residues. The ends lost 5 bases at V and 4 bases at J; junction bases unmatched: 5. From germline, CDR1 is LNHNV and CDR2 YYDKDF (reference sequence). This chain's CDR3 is CATSGQVLYNEQFF. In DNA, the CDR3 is TGTGCCACCAGCGGACAGGTCCTTTACAATGAGCAGTTCTTC.

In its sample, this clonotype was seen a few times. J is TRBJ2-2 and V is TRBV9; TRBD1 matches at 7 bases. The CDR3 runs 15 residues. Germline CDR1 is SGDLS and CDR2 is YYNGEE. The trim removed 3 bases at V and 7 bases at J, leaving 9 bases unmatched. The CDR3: CASSGYRDSLGELFF. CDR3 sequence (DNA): TGTGCCAGCAGCGGATACCGGGACAGCCTCGGGGAGCTGTTTTTT. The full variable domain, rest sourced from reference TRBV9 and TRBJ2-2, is DSGVTQTPKHLITATGQRVTLRCSPRSGDLSVYWYQQSLDQGLQFLIQYYNGEERAKGNILERFSAQQFPDLHSELNLSSLELGDSALYFCASSGYRDSLGELFFGEGSRLTVL.

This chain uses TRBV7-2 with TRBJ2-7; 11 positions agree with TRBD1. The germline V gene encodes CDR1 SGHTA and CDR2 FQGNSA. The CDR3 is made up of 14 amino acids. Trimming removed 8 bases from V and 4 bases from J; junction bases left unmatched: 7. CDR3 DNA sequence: TGTGCCAGCGCCCTGGGACAGGGGGGTTACGAGCAGTACTTC. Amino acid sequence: CASALGQGGYEQYF. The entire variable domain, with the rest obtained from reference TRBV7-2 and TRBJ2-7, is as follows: GAGVSQSPSNKVTEKGKDVELRCDPISGHTALYWYRQSLGQGLEFLIYFQGNSAPDKSGLPSDRFSAERTGGSVSTLTIQRTQQEDSAVYLCASALGQGGYEQYFGPGTRLTVT.

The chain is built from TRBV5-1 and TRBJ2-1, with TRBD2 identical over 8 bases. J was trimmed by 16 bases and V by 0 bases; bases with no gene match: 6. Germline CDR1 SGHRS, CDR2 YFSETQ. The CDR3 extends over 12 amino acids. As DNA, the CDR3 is TGCGCCAGCAGCTTGGCCGGACTAGCAATTTTCTTC. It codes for CASSLAGLAIFF. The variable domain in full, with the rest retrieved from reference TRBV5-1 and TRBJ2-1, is KAGVTQTPRYLIKTRGQQVTLSCSPISGHRSVSWYQQTPGQGLQFLFEYFSETQRNKGNFPGRFSGRQFSNSRSEMNVSTLELGDSALYLCASSLAGLAIFFGPGTRLTVL.

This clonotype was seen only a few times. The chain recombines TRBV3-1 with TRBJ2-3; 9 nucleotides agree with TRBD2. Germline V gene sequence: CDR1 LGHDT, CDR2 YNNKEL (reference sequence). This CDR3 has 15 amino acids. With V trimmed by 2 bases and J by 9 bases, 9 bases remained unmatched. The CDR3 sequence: CASSQWTSEAQTQYF. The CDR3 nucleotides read TGTGCCAGCAGCCAATGGACTAGCGAGGCTCAAACGCAGTATTTT.

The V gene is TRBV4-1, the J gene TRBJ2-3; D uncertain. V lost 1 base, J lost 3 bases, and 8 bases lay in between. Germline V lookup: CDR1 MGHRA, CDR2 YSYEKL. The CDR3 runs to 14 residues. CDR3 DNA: TGCGCCAGCAGCCAAGCTAGATTTACAGATACGCAGTATTTT. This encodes CASSQARFTDTQYF.

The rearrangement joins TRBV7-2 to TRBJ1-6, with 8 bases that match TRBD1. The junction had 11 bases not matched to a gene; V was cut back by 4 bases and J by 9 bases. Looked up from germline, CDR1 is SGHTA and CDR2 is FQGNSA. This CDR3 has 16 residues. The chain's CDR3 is CASSYGTGSTGSPLHF. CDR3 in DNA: TGTGCCAGCAGCTACGGGACAGGTTCTACAGGTTCACCCCTCCACTTT.

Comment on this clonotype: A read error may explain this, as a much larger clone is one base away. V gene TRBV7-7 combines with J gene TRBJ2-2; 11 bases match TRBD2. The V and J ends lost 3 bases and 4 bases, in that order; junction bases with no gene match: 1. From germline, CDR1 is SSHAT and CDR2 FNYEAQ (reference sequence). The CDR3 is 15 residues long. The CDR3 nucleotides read TGTGCCAGCAGCTTGACTAGCGGGGTCACCGGGGAGCTGTTTTTT. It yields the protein CASSLTSGVTGELFF.

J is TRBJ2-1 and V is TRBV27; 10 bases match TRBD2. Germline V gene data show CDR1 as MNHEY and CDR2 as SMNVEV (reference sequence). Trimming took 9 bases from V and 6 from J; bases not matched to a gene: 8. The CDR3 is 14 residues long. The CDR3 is CASSSGGPINEQFF. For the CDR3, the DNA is TGTGCCAGTAGTAGCGGGGGGCCTATCAATGAGCAGTTCTTC.

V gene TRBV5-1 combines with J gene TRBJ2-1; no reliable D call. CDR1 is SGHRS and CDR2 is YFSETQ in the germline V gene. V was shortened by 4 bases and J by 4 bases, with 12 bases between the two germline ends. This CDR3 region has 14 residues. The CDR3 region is CASSPFTPYNEQFF. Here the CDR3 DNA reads TGCGCCAGCAGCCCCTTTACTCCGTACAATGAGCAGTTCTTC. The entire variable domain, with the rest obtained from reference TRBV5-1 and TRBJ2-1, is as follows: KAGVTQTPRYLIKTRGQQVTLSCSPISGHRSVSWYQQTPGQGLQFLFEYFSETQRNKGNFPGRFSGRQFSNSRSEMNVSTLELGDSALYLCASSPFTPYNEQFFGPGTRLTVL.

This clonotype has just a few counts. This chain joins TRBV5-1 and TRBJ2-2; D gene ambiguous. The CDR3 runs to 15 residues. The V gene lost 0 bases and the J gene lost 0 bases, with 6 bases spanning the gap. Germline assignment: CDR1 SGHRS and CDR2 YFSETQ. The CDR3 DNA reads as TGCGCCAGCAGCTTGGTACTGTCGAACACCGGGGAGCTGTTTTTT. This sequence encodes CASSLVLSNTGELFF.

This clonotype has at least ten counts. CDR3 nucleotides: TGCGCCAGCAGCCAAGAATTCACGTCCACAGAGACCCAGTACTTC. Translation gives CASSQEFTSTETQYF. This chain uses TRBV4-3 with TRBJ2-5, with D unclear. CDR1 and CDR2 (germline): LGHNA, YSLEER. This CDR3 spans 15 amino acids. With 0 bases removed from V and 4 bases from J, the gap between germline ends came to 12 bases.

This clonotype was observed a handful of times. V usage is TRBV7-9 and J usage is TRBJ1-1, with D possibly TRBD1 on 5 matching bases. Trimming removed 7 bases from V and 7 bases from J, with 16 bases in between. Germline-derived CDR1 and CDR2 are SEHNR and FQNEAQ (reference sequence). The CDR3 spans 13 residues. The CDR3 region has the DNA TGTGCCAGCAACCGTGGGGGAGATCGTGAAGCTTTCTTT. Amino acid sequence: CASNRGGDREAFF.

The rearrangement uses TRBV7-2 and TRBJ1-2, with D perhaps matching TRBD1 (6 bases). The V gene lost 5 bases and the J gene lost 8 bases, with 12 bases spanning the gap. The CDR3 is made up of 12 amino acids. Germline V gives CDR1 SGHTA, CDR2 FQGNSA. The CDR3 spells CASSRQAWGYTF. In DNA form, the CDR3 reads TGTGCCAGCAGCCGACAGGCTTGGGGCTACACCTTC.

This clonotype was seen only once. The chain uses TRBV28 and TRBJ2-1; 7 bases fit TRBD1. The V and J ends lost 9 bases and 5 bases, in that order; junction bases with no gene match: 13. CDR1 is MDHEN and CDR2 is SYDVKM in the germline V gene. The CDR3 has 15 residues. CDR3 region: CASDSFGQDNNEQFF. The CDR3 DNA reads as TGTGCCAGTGACAGTTTTGGACAGGACAACAATGAGCAGTTCTTC.

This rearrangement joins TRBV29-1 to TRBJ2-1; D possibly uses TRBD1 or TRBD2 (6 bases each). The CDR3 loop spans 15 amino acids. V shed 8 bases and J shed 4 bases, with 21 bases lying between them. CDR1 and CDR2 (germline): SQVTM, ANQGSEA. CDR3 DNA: TGCAGCCTGAGGGGGGTGGGAGAGTTATACAATGAGCAGTTCTTC. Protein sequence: CSLRGVGELYNEQFF.